These 3 T cell receptor beta chains came from one sample sequenced in a study of CXCR3-negative and CXCR3-positive naive CD8 T cells (dated by TCRdb to between 2017 and 2020). The data were produced on a NextSeq 550. The Human TCR Profiling Kit (MiLaboratory) was used to prepare UMI-labeled 5' RACE TRB cDNA libraries. After reprocessing by TCRdb, each CDR3 protein sequence is one entry, and no DNA is given. The sample table on file contains tens of thousands of distinct CDR3 sequences. The top ten constitute 14% to 15% of the sample. The sequenced sample was memory CD8+ T cells from blood. Explained via the paper, the cell subset or site label denotes: conventional CD8+ memory T cells (TMEM), sorted as controls. The receptors shown here come from a human donor in good health. Some clones in this sample may be carry-over from other donors' samples.

The J gene is TRBJ2-2, the V gene TRBV9; TCRdb outputs TRBD1, but without DNA this stays unchecked. In germline, CDR1 is SGDLS, CDR2 YYNGEE. The CDR3 contains 15 residues. The CDR3: CASSARAQGTGELFF. Full variable domain (outside the CDR3, taken from reference TRBV9 and TRBJ2-2): DSGVTQTPKHLITATGQRVTLRCSPRSGDLSVYWYQQSLDQGLQFLIQYYNGEERAKGNILERFSAQQFPDLHSELNLSSLELGDSALYFCASSARAQGTGELFFGEGSRLTVL.

V is TRBV20-1 and J is TRBJ2-3; the TRBD1 assignment by TCRdb is unverifiable without DNA. The CDR3 extends over 13 amino acids. In germline, CDR1 is DFQATT, CDR2 SNEGSKA (reference sequence). The CDR3 sequence is CSALYRETDTQYF.

The genes are TRBV12-3 or TRBV12-4 and TRBJ2-7; TCRdb indicates TRBD1, and absent DNA this call remains unverified. The CDR3 length is 14 residues. CDR3: CASQLTGGYYEQYF.